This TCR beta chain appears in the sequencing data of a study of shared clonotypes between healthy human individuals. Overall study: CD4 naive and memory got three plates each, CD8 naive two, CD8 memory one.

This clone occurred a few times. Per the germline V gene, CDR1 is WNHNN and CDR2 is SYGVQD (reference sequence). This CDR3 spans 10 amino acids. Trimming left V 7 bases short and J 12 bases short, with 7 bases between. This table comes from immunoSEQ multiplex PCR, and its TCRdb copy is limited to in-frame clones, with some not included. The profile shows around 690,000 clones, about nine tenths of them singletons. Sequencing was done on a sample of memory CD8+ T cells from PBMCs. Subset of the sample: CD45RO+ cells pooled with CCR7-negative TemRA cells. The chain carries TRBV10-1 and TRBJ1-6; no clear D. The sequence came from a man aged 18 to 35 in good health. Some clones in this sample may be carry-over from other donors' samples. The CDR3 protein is CASTPEPLHF. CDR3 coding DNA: TGCGCCAGCACCCCTGAACCCCTCCACTTT.